Each of the 17 T cell receptor beta chains below was sequenced from the same sample in a study of T cells in localized non-small cell lung cancer. Assay: immunoSEQ multiplex PCR; the TCRdb copy retains only in-frame clones and omits some. The table lists just over 70,000 clones, roughly nine tenths of them singletons. The material was peripheral blood, obtained before any cancer treatment. The receptors shown here come from a male donor at least 60 years old with stage III squamous cell lung carcinoma.

The chain links TRBV30 to TRBJ1-5, with no clear D. This CDR3 has 13 amino acids. V was pared by 2 bases and J by 7 bases, with 12 bases between. In germline, CDR1 is GTSNPN, CDR2 SVGIG (reference sequence). The CDR3 nucleotides read TGTGCCTGGAGTAAGCCAGAAGACCAGCCCCAGCATTTT. Residues: CAWSKPEDQPQHF.

This chain uses TRBV7-2 with TRBJ1-2; D unresolved. The CDR3 is 14 amino acids. The germline gives CDR1 SGHTA, CDR2 FQGNSA. V shed 5 bases and J shed 1 base, with 11 bases lying between them. CDR3 sequence: CASSPPGFNYGYTF. CDR3 bases: TGTGCCAGCAGCCCCCCGGGGTTTAACTATGGCTACACCTTC.

The chain joins TRBV28 to TRBJ1-5; tentatively, D is TRBD1 (6 bases). The CDR3 runs 15 residues. Germline lookup yields CDR1 MDHEN and CDR2 SYDVKM. With 11 bases removed from V and 2 bases from J, the gap between germline ends came to 19 bases. The CDR3, as DNA: TGTGCCCTTACTCGGGGGGGCATAGGCAATCAGCCCCAGCATTTT. It translates to CALTRGGIGNQPQHF.

The V and J genes are TRBV7-2 and TRBJ1-2, with 9 bases matching TRBD1. The CDR3 is 14 amino acids. Germline V gene lookup returns CDR1 SGHTA and CDR2 FQGNSA. V was clipped by 5 bases and J by 2 bases; unmatched bases: 3. The CDR3 sequence: CASSAQGANYGYTF. DNA of the CDR3: TGTGCCAGCAGCGCACAGGGGGCGAACTATGGCTACACCTTC.

The genes are TRBV4-1 and TRBJ1-2, with D unclear. Germline V lookup: CDR1 MGHRA, CDR2 YSYEKL. V was shortened by 0 bases and J by 1 base, with 9 bases between the two germline ends. This CDR3 is built from 15 residues. CDR3 in amino acids: CASSQDSGYNYGYTF. The CDR3 DNA reads TGCGCCAGCAGCCAAGATAGCGGGTATAACTATGGCTACACCTTC.

The CDR3 loop is CASSNEEAFF. CDR3 DNA: TGTGCCAGCAGCAATGAGGAAGCTTTCTTT. The chain carries TRBV6-1 and TRBJ1-1, with D unresolved. Germline CDR1 reads MNHNS; CDR2 reads SASEGT. V shed 6 bases and J shed 8 bases, with 7 bases lying between them. The length of the CDR3 is 10 residues.

This clone was observed a handful of times. For the CDR3, the DNA is TGTGCCAGTAGTTCGGGCTCCTACGAGCAGTACTTC. Translation: CASSSGSYEQYF. This chain uses TRBV19 with TRBJ2-7; no clear D. This CDR3 contains 12 residues. Germline V gene sequence: CDR1 LNHDA, CDR2 SQIVND (reference sequence). Trimming left V 5 bases short and J 0 bases short, with 5 bases between. Filled out from reference TRBV19 and TRBJ2-7, the complete variable domain reads DGGITQSPKYLFRKEGQNVTLSCEQNLNHDAMYWYRQDPGQGLRLIYYSQIVNDFQKGDIAEGYSVSREKKESFPLTVTSAQKNPTAFYLCASSSGSYEQYFGPGTRLTVT.

CDR3 DNA: TGCAGCGTTAGAATGAGGAATGAGCAGTTCTTC. Its protein is CSVRMRNEQFF. The chain employs TRBV29-1 and TRBJ2-1; D uncertain. Germline CDR1 is SQVTM and CDR2 is ANQGSEA. The V and J ends lost 5 bases and 7 bases respectively, with 9 bases between them. The CDR3 consists of 11 residues.

This chain joins TRBV19 and TRBJ1-1, with 10 bases that match TRBD1. V was pared by 5 bases and J by 7 bases, with 4 bases of the junction left unmatched. Germline lookup yields CDR1 LNHDA and CDR2 SQIVND (reference sequence). The length of the CDR3 is 13 residues. For the CDR3, the DNA is TGTGCCAGTAGTTCGACAGGGGGCTTTGAAGCTTTCTTT. Its translation: CASSSTGGFEAFF.

The chain is built from TRBV5-6 and TRBJ2-5; possible D gene TRBD1, 6 bases. V was trimmed by 4 bases and J by 2 bases, leaving 21 bases between them. In germline, CDR1 is SGHDT, CDR2 YYEEEE. CDR3 length: 17 amino acids. CDR3 sequence: CASSLIVAGAFQETQYF. The CDR3 DNA reads as TGTGCCAGCAGCCTCATCGTTGCAGGGGCCTTTCAAGAGACCCAGTACTTC.

J is TRBJ1-5 and V is TRBV7-9; perhaps TRBD1 as D (6 bases). Germline V lookup: CDR1 SEHNR, CDR2 FQNEAQ (reference sequence). The CDR3 is 14 amino acids. With 6 bases removed from V and 7 bases from J, the gap between germline ends came to 16 bases. CDR3 residues: CASRELWDKQPQHF. The CDR3 DNA reads as TGTGCCAGCAGGGAATTGTGGGACAAGCAGCCCCAGCATTTT.

The chain links TRBV6-1 to TRBJ1-4; 12 bases line up with TRBD1. The V gene's germline CDR1 is MNHNS and CDR2 SASEGT. Trimming removed 6 bases from V and 7 bases from J; junction bases left unmatched: 6. This CDR3 is built from 15 residues. The CDR3 reads CASSSGTGGGEKLFF. The CDR3 DNA reads as TGTGCCAGCAGCTCCGGGACAGGGGGCGGTGAAAAACTGTTTTTT.

The chain combines TRBV7-2 with TRBJ1-4; 9 bases agree with TRBD1. The CDR3 is 14 residues long. CDR1 and CDR2 (germline): SGHTA, FQGNSA. J gave up 7 bases and V 5 bases, and 5 bases lay outside the gene matches. The CDR3 reads CASSPTGGFEKLFF. The CDR3 DNA reads TGTGCCAGCAGCCCGACAGGGGGATTTGAAAAACTGTTTTTT.

The gene calls are TRBV30 and TRBJ2-1; D not resolved. Between the trimmed V and J ends, which lost 3 bases and 4 bases, there was a span of 4 bases. Germline V CDR1 and CDR2: GTSNPN, SVGIG (reference sequence). The CDR3 runs 11 residues. Written as DNA, the CDR3 is TGTGCCTGGAGCTTATACAATGAGCAGTTCTTC. Protein sequence: CAWSLYNEQFF.

The chain joins TRBV6-6 to TRBJ1-3; D ambiguous. The CDR3 is made up of 11 amino acids. V was pared by 6 bases and J by 4 bases, with 4 bases between. Germline V gene sequence: CDR1 MNHNY, CDR2 SVGAGI (reference sequence). The CDR3 spells CASSLGNTIYF. The CDR3 DNA sequence: TGTGCCAGCAGCCTAGGAAACACCATATATTTT.

The chain is built from TRBV28 and TRBJ1-1; D gene ambiguous. Germline CDR1 is MDHEN and CDR2 is SYDVKM. With 2 bases removed from V and 5 bases from J, the gap between germline ends came to 6 bases. CDR3 length: 12 amino acids. The CDR3 protein is CASSLERTEAFF. The CDR3 bases are TGTGCCAGCAGTTTAGAGAGGACTGAAGCTTTCTTT.

This clone showed up just once. V is TRBV28 and J is TRBJ2-4, with unresolved D. CDR1 and CDR2 from the germline V gene are MDHEN and SYDVKM. V was clipped by 7 bases and J by 2 bases, with 9 bases between them. This CDR3 comprises 13 residues. The CDR3 bases are TGTGCCAGCAACACGGAGCCCAAAAACATTCAGTACTTC. It specifies CASNTEPKNIQYF.